Below, 25 T cell receptor beta chains from the same sample are listed, as sequenced in a study of T cell changes during pregnancy in multiple sclerosis. Assay used: immunoSEQ multiplex PCR; TCRdb lists only in-frame clones, some missing. The sample comprises 79,000 or so clones, approximately 89% of which are singletons, and more than 1.5% rests with the top ten. The sequences come from peripheral blood, collected in the first trimester of pregnancy. The receptors come from a female donor in good health, enrolled as a control in a pregnancy study.

Comments on this clone: Other DNA sequences from this sample encode an identical CDR3 as well. V and J are TRBV5-1 and TRBJ1-1; unclear D gene. The CDR3 covers 13 residues. The germline CDR1 and CDR2 sequences are SGHRS and YFSETQ. V dropped 2 bases and J dropped 5 bases, with 10 bases sitting between them. CDR3 in amino acids: CASSFEGRTEAFF. The CDR3, as DNA: TGCGCCAGCAGCTTCGAAGGGAGAACTGAAGCTTTCTTT.

This chain links TRBV7-3 with TRBJ1-1, with D perhaps TRBD1 (5 bases). This CDR3 region has 13 residues. The V gene lost 5 bases and the J gene lost 1 base, with 8 bases spanning the gap. CDR1 is SGHTA, CDR2 FQGTGA, per germline. The CDR3 DNA is TGTGCCAGCAGCAAACAGGAGAACACTGAAGCTTTCTTT. Translated: CASSKQENTEAFF.

V is TRBV7-2 and J is TRBJ1-2; D is possibly TRBD1 (5 bases). V shed 0 bases and J shed 5 bases, with 7 bases lying between them. This CDR3 is 13 amino acids long. Per the germline V gene, CDR1 is SGHTA and CDR2 is FQGNSA. The CDR3 region has the DNA TGTGCCAGCAGCTTAGCCAGGGAATATGGCTACACCTTC. It translates to CASSLAREYGYTF.

The J gene is TRBJ1-1, the V gene TRBV10-3; TRBD1 matches 11 bases. The J segment lost 5 bases and the V segment lost 6 bases, leaving 5 bases of the junction unmatched. The CDR3 totals 14 residues. Germline assignment: CDR1 ENHRY and CDR2 SYGVKD. CDR3: CAIRDRGRGTEAFF. The CDR3 DNA follows: TGTGCCATCAGGGACAGGGGGCGTGGGACTGAAGCTTTCTTT.

The CDR3 sequence: CSIEDRTNYGYTF. CDR3 sequence (DNA): TGCAGCATCGAGGACAGGACTAACTATGGCTACACCTTC. The chain couples TRBV29-1 to TRBJ1-2; the match to TRBD1 covers 7 bases. The V gene end was trimmed by 8 bases and the J gene end by 0 bases; junction bases not matched to a gene: 6. Per the germline V gene, CDR1 is SQVTM and CDR2 is ANQGSEA. The CDR3 runs to 13 residues.

The J gene is TRBJ2-7, the V gene TRBV4-2; D possibly corresponds to TRBD1 (6 bases). The CDR3 contains 15 residues. Germline V CDR1 and CDR2: LGHNA, YNFKEQ. The V gene lost 5 bases and the J gene lost 2 bases, with 16 bases spanning the gap. CDR3 in DNA: TGTGCCAGCAGCTCAACCGCACAGGGAACCTACGAGCAGTACTTC. Amino acids: CASSSTAQGTYEQYF.

The genes are TRBV6-6 and TRBJ1-6; the match to TRBD1 covers 7 bases. CDR3 length equals 15 residues. The germline V gene has CDR1 MNHNY and CDR2 SVGAGI (reference sequence). J was trimmed by 9 bases and V by 2 bases; bases with no gene match: 7. DNA of the CDR3: TGTGCCAGCAGTTACAGGGGGCGGGACCCTTCACCCCTCCACTTT. Protein product: CASSYRGRDPSPLHF.

V usage is TRBV28 and J usage is TRBJ1-2; weak D call: TRBD1 (5 bases). The CDR3 is 11 amino acids. Germline CDR1 reads MDHEN; CDR2 reads SYDVKM. Trimming removed 5 bases at V and 5 bases at J, with 6 bases between. The CDR3 region has the DNA TGTGCCAGCAGTCGGGGGTATGGCTACACCTTC. Translation: CASSRGYGYTF.

V usage is TRBV9 and J usage is TRBJ2-5; 12 bases align to TRBD1. The CDR3 is 15 amino acids. The trim removed 3 bases at V and 5 bases at J, leaving 5 bases unmatched. Germline CDR1 reads SGDLS; CDR2 reads YYNGEE. The DNA for the CDR3 is TGTGCCAGCAGCGCCGGGACAGGGGGCACCGAGACCCAGTACTTC. Its protein is CASSAGTGGTETQYF.

This rearrangement joins TRBV10-3 to TRBJ2-7; possibly TRBD1 for D (6 bases). Germline CDR1 ENHRY, CDR2 SYGVKD. Trimming took off 2 bases at V and 0 bases at J, with 8 bases between the two ends. The CDR3 is made up of 14 amino acids. CDR3 in DNA: TGTGCCATCAGTGAGACAGGGAGCTCCTACGAGCAGTACTTC. Translated: CAISETGSSYEQYF.

V and J are TRBV20-1 and TRBJ1-1; D is undetermined. The CDR3 is 11 residues long. Trimming took off 5 bases at V and 2 bases at J, with 6 bases between the two ends. Looked up from germline, CDR1 is DFQATT and CDR2 is SNEGSKA (reference sequence). This chain's CDR3 is CSAHLNTEAFF. The CDR3 DNA sequence: TGCAGTGCTCACCTAAACACTGAAGCTTTCTTT.

The chain combines TRBV27 with TRBJ2-5; perhaps TRBD1 as D (6 bases). The CDR3 sequence is 15 residues long. Trimming removed 0 bases from V and 3 bases from J, with 11 bases in between. The germline CDR1 and CDR2 sequences are MNHEY and SMNVEV (reference sequence). The CDR3 DNA follows: TGTGCCAGCAGTTTATCTAGAAGGGGGAAAGAGACCCAGTACTTC. It codes for CASSLSRRGKETQYF.

The rearrangement joins TRBV2 to TRBJ1-6, with D hard to call. Germline CDR1 SNHLY, CDR2 FYNNEI. This CDR3 has 14 residues. V lost 7 bases and J 0 bases, leaving 7 bases between the germline ends. CDR3 coding DNA: TGTGCCAGCACCGGGAGCTCCTATAATTCACCCCTCCACTTT. It codes for CASTGSSYNSPLHF.

The CDR3 sequence: CASSTQGLAGAPNTQYF. The CDR3 DNA sequence: TGTGCCAGTAGTACTCAAGGACTAGCGGGGGCTCCCAATACGCAGTATTTT. This chain links TRBV19 with TRBJ2-3; 13 bases align to TRBD2. The V gene's germline CDR1 is LNHDA and CDR2 SQIVND (reference sequence). The CDR3 spans 17 residues. J lost 7 bases, V lost 4 bases, and 11 bases had no gene match.

In its sample, this clone was seen once. V usage is TRBV10-3 and J usage is TRBJ1-5; the D gene is possibly TRBD1 (5 bases). V shed 3 bases and J shed 5 bases, with 11 bases lying between them. The CDR3 spans 14 residues. Per the germline V gene, CDR1 is ENHRY and CDR2 is SYGVKD. CDR3 region: CAISERTPDQPQHF. CDR3 sequence (DNA): TGTGCCATCAGTGAAAGGACACCCGATCAGCCCCAGCATTTT.

The chain carries TRBV7-2 and TRBJ1-1; D is possibly TRBD1 (6 bases). Germline V gene lookup returns CDR1 SGHTA and CDR2 FQGNSA. V was cut by 5 bases and J by 10 bases, with 17 bases left in between. This CDR3 has 13 amino acids. The CDR3 nucleotides are TGTGCCAGCAGCATCCGACAGGCAGTTTCAGCTTTCTTT. Its protein product is CASSIRQAVSAFF. Variable domain in full (rest from reference TRBV7-2 and TRBJ1-1): GAGVSQSPSNKVTEKGKDVELRCDPISGHTALYWYRQSLGQGLEFLIYFQGNSAPDKSGLPSDRFSAERTGGSVSTLTIQRTQQEDSAVYLCASSIRQAVSAFFGQGTRLTVV.

The chain joins TRBV5-6 to TRBJ2-3, with D tentatively TRBD2 (6 bases). The V end lost 5 bases, the J end lost 2 bases, and 9 bases lay between the germline ends. Germline values: CDR1 SGHDT, CDR2 YYEEEE. The CDR3 totals 13 residues. CDR3 amino acids: CASSRGNTDTQYF. The CDR3 nucleotides are TGTGCCAGCAGTCGGGGGAACACAGATACGCAGTATTTT.

The CDR3 is CAISDTTGRYGYTF. CDR3 bases: TGTGCCATCAGTGACACGACAGGGCGGTATGGCTACACCTTC. This rearrangement joins TRBV10-3 to TRBJ1-2; 7 bases match TRBD1. The V gene's germline CDR1 is ENHRY and CDR2 SYGVKD. Trimming cost V 3 bases and J 5 bases; bases outside gene matches: 6. This CDR3 has 14 residues.

The rearrangement links TRBV7-2 to TRBJ2-7, with 10 positions matching TRBD2. V was clipped by 2 bases and J by 2 bases; unmatched bases: 0. The CDR3 runs 14 residues. Germline V lookup: CDR1 SGHTA, CDR2 FQGNSA. CDR3 residues: CASSLTSGAYEQYF. The CDR3 DNA reads TGTGCCAGCAGCTTAACTAGCGGGGCCTACGAGCAGTACTTC.

This clone came up once. The V gene is TRBV7-2, the J gene TRBJ1-3; 8 bases align to TRBD1. V gave up 4 bases and J gave up 0 bases; unmatched junction bases: 11. The CDR3 is made up of 18 amino acids. In germline, CDR1 is SGHTA, CDR2 FQGNSA. Here the CDR3 reads CASSSTGAIQSSGNTIYF. CDR3 bases: TGTGCCAGCAGCTCGACAGGGGCGATACAGAGCTCTGGAAACACCATATATTTT.

With respect to this clone: Here the CDR3 omits its conserved ending phenylalanine or tryptophan, so a read error is the likely source. It is unclear where the CDR3 begins or ends on the DNA, so no DNA is shown, and the CDR3 is as TCRdb lists it. The chain uses TRBV5-8 and TRBJ1-4; the table calls TRBD1, which could not be checked here. The CDR3 contains 8 residues when both ends are counted. Looked up from germline, CDR1 is SGHTS and CDR2 is YDEGEE. The CDR3 loop is CASSDRVY.

The table lists this clone with a count of one. This sequence joins TRBV7-8 and TRBJ1-5; D unclear. Germline-derived CDR1 and CDR2 are SGHVS and FQNEAQ. This CDR3 region has 13 residues. V was clipped by 0 bases and J by 4 bases, with 4 bases between them. CDR3 bases: TGTGCCAGCAGCTTAGCGCGAAATCAGCCCCAGCATTTT. It encodes CASSLARNQPQHF.

This rearrangement joins TRBV28 to TRBJ2-7, with 9 bases identical to TRBD2. The germline CDR1 and CDR2 sequences are MDHEN and SYDVKM. The ends lost 2 bases at V and 0 bases at J; junction bases unmatched: 2. There are 15 residues in the CDR3. The CDR3 here is CASSLVSGGSYEQYF. The CDR3 DNA reads as TGTGCCAGCAGTTTAGTTAGCGGGGGCTCCTACGAGCAGTACTTC.

V gene TRBV2 combines with J gene TRBJ2-2; perhaps TRBD2 as D (5 bases). The V gene lost 9 bases and the J gene lost 6 bases, with 17 bases spanning the gap. The CDR3 spans 14 residues. The germline CDR1 and CDR2 sequences are SNHLY and FYNNEI. The CDR3 region has the DNA TGTGCCAGTCAGGACTGGGCGGTTCCCGGGGAGCTGTTTTTT. As protein: CASQDWAVPGELFF.

The chain carries TRBV7-9 and TRBJ2-7; D may be TRBD1 (5 bases). The CDR3 length is 14 residues. V was clipped by 2 bases and J by 0 bases, with 8 bases between them. Per germline, CDR1 SEHNR and CDR2 FQNEAQ (reference sequence). The CDR3 spells CASSLLQDSYEQYF. DNA of the CDR3: TGTGCCAGCAGCTTATTACAGGACTCCTACGAGCAGTACTTC.